These T cell receptor beta chains were read from a single sample in a study of blood T cell repertoires in COVID-19. Profiling relied on immunoSEQ multiplex PCR, and the TCRdb table lists in-frame clones only, not all of them. The sample yields 110,000 to 150,000 clones, under 85% seen once. Sequenced: peripheral blood. The receptor source for this set is a human donor in a cohort sampled during active COVID-19. The CDR3 runs from the conserved cysteine through the conserved F or W. Rows may omit the clone size; those that give it use once, few, many or a size class.

j_call v_call clone_size cdr3_aa
TRBJ2-4 TRBV4-1 - CASSQAPPSAGTKNIQYF
TRBJ2-5 TRBV9 few CASSVAPEGWETQYF
TRBJ2-7 TRBV2 - CASSVLWGGKYEQYF
TRBJ2-3 TRBV3-1/TRBV3-2 - CASSQGTSLTDTQYF
TRBJ2-1 TRBV20-1 few CSASGVGEQFF
TRBJ1-1 TRBV11-2 - CASSGTGGNTEAFF
TRBJ1-5 TRBV19 - CASSYRQGYSNQPQHF
TRBJ1-1 TRBV5-3 - CARSWKSRRGNMNTEAFF
TRBJ1-4 TRBV9 - CASSGRETNEKLFF
TRBJ2-2 TRBV7-6 few CASSPWTGTAGELFF
TRBJ1-1 TRBV29-1 - CSAGLGGGSAEAFF
TRBJ2-1 TRBV5-1 - CASSLGWDRVDNEQFF
TRBJ1-3 TRBV28 - CASSAPRDSRGNTIYF
TRBJ1-4 TRBV28 once CASSSPGQGATNEKLFF
TRBJ1-3 TRBV3-1/TRBV3-2 - CASSQAYFNPNTIYF
TRBJ2-2 TRBV16 - CASSWDSNTGELFF
TRBJ2-3 TRBV29-1 - CSSLERQGTDTQYF
TRBJ2-7 TRBV10-3 - CAISSGQGLEQYF
TRBJ1-1 TRBV3-1/TRBV3-2 - CASSSAGPSAEAFF
TRBJ1-6 TRBV7-8 - CASSPTGQNNSPLHF
TRBJ2-2 TRBV7-3 once CASSLISSGTGELFF
TRBJ2-3 TRBV11-3 - CASSLGTNTDTQYF
TRBJ2-3 TRBV7-2 - CAGGGTATDTQYF
TRBJ1-3 TRBV23-1 - CASSQLGANSGNTIYF
TRBJ2-1 TRBV7-9 - CASSLALSGTTSHEQFF
TRBJ2-7 TRBV27 once CASSPRRGVIAGGEQYF
TRBJ2-1 TRBV6-2/TRBV6-3 - CASSYSVVRAGNEQFF
TRBJ2-3 TRBV18 - CASSQGLGLNTQYF
TRBJ2-7 TRBV5-4 - CASSLSGNSYEQYF
TRBJ1-1 TRBV7-2 - CASSLALSGLSTEAFF
TRBJ2-5 TRBV19 - CASSSTHRGPGETQYF